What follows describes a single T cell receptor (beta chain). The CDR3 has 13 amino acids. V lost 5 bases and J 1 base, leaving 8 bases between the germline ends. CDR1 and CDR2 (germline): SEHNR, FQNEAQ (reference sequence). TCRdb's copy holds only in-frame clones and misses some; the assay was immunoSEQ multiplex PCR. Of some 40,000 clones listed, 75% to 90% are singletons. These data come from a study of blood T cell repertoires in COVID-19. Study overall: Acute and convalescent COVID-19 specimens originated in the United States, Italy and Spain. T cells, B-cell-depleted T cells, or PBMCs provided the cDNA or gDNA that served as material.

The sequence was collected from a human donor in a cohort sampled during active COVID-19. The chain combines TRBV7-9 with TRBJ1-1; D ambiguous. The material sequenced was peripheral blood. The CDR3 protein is CASSRERNTEAFF. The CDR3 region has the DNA TGTGCCAGCAGCCGGGAGAGGAACACTGAAGCTTTCTTT.